What follows describes a single TCR beta chain. This table comes from immunoSEQ multiplex PCR, and its TCRdb copy is limited to in-frame clones, with some not included. The table lists about 200,000 clones, around 87% of them singletons. The sample comes from a study of blood T cell repertoires in COVID-19. Germline V gives CDR1 MNHEY, CDR2 SVGEGT. The CDR3 has 13 amino acids. Trimming removed 5 bases at V and 9 bases at J, with 17 bases between. This chain uses TRBV6-2 or TRBV6-3 with TRBJ2-7; tentatively, D is TRBD2 (7 bases). What was sequenced was peripheral blood. The clonotype comes from a woman aged 50 to 65 with COVID-19, enrolled during active disease. The CDR3: CASSLRGGEVQYF. The DNA for the CDR3 is TGTGCCAGCAGTCTTCGAGGGGGGGAGGTGCAGTACTTC.